Following are 5 T cell receptor beta chains from one sample sequenced in a study of shared clonotypes between healthy human individuals. TCRdb's copy holds only in-frame clones and misses some; the assay was immunoSEQ multiplex PCR. The sample lists some 480,000 clones; 79% were seen once. Sequencing used PBMCs. These receptors originate from a woman aged 40-49 years in good health. Some clones in this sample may be carry-over from other donors' samples.

The rearrangement links TRBV29-1 to TRBJ1-5; D call uncertain. The V gene lost 4 bases and the J gene lost 5 bases, with 9 bases spanning the gap. Germline V gives CDR1 SQVTM, CDR2 ANQGSEA. The CDR3 totals 12 residues. CDR3 coding DNA: TGCAGCGTTGGGGAGGACTATCAGCCCCAGCATTTT. This codes for CSVGEDYQPQHF.

This sequence joins TRBV5-4 and TRBJ1-3, with a weak D call TRBD1 (5 bases). The CDR3 covers 15 residues. In germline, CDR1 is SGHNT, CDR2 YYREEE (reference sequence). Trimming shortened V by 0 bases and J by 3 bases, and 10 bases separated the two germline ends. Here the CDR3 DNA reads TGTGCCAGCAGCTTGGCTCAGGGTGGTGGAAACACCATATATTTT. Its protein product is CASSLAQGGGNTIYF.

The rearrangement links TRBV5-1 to TRBJ1-4, with D maybe TRBD1 (5 bases). This CDR3 region has 15 residues. Germline CDR1 reads SGHRS; CDR2 reads YFSETQ. V shed 4 bases and J shed 4 bases, with 14 bases lying between them. The CDR3 region has the DNA TGCGCCAGCAGCAACACCGACAGTTTTAATGAAAAACTGTTTTTT. Protein sequence: CASSNTDSFNEKLFF.

In its sample, this clone was seen a few times. The chain combines TRBV18 with TRBJ2-3, with 8 nucleotides matching TRBD2. The CDR3 contains 16 residues. Germline V lookup: CDR1 KGHSH, CDR2 LQKENI. The V segment lost 0 bases and the J segment 7 bases; nucleotides outside the gene matches: 9. CDR3 protein: CASSPPGLARPNTQYF. CDR3 nucleotides: TGTGCCAGCTCACCACCCGGACTAGCCCGGCCAAATACGCAGTATTTT.

This chain joins TRBV19 and TRBJ1-4; TRBD1 matches at 8 bases. Trimming took 6 bases from V and 10 from J; bases not matched to a gene: 13. CDR1 and CDR2 (germline): LNHDA, SQIVND (reference sequence). This CDR3 has 15 residues. CDR3 in amino acids: CASSVTGGSYGKLFF. In nucleotides, the CDR3 is TGTGCCAGTAGCGTTACAGGGGGGAGTTACGGAAAACTGTTTTTT.